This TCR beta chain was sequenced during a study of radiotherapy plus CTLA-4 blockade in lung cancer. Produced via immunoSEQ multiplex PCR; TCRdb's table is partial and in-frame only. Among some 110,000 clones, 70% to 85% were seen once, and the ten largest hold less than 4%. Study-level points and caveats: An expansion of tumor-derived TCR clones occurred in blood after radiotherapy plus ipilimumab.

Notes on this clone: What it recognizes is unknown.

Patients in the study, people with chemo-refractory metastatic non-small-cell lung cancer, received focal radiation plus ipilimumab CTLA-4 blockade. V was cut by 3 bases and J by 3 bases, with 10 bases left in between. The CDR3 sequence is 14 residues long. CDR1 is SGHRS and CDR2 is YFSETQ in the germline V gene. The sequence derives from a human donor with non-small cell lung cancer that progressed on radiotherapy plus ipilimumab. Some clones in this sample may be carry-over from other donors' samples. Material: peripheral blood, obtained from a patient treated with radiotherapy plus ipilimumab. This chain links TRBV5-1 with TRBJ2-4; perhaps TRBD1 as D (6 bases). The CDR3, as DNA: TGCGCCAGCAGCTGGACAGACGGCAAAAACATTCAGTACTTC. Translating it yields CASSWTDGKNIQYF.